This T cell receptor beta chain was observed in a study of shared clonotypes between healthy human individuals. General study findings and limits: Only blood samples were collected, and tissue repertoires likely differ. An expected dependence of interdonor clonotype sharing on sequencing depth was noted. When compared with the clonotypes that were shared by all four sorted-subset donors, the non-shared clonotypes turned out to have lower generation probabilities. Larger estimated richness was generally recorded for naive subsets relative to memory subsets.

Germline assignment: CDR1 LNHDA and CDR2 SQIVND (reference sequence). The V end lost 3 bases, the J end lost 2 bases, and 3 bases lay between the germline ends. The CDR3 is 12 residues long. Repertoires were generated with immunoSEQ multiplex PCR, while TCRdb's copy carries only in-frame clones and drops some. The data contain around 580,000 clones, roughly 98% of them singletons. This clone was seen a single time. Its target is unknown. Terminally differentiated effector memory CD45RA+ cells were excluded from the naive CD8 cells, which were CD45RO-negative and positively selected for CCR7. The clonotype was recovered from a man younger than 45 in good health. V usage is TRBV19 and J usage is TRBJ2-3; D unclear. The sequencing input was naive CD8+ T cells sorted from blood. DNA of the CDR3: TGTGCCAGTAGTATCGACACAGATACGCAGTATTTT. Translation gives CASSIDTDTQYF.